Presented here are 7 T cell receptor beta chains from one specimen sequenced in a study of blood T cell repertoires in COVID-19. Measured with immunoSEQ multiplex PCR; TCRdb has only the in-frame clones, and not every one. Of fewer than 250,000 clones in the sample, more than 70% were seen once. Sequencing was carried out using peripheral blood. The receptors stem from a woman between 50 and 59 years old with acute or convalescent COVID-19.

V is TRBV14 and J is TRBJ1-6, with 11 positions matching TRBD1. The germline CDR1 and CDR2 sequences are SGHDN and FVKESK. The CDR3 is 14 residues long. The trim removed 3 bases at V and 9 bases at J, leaving 1 base unmatched. This CDR3 is CASSQGTGGSPLHF. The CDR3 coding sequence is TGTGCCAGCAGCCAGGGGACAGGGGGTTCACCCCTCCACTTT.

The gene calls are TRBV11-1 and TRBJ2-2; D might be TRBD2 (6 bases). V was trimmed by 3 bases and J by 5 bases, leaving 13 bases between them. There are 15 residues in the CDR3. The V gene's germline CDR1 is SGHAT and CDR2 FQDESV (reference sequence). CDR3 bases: TGTGCCAGCAGCTTTGGGGCGGAGGGGACCGGGGAGCTGTTTTTT. It codes for CASSFGAEGTGELFF.

This chain links TRBV19 with TRBJ2-5; 10 positions agree with TRBD1. From germline, CDR1 is LNHDA and CDR2 SQIVND (reference sequence). The CDR3 has 16 amino acids. V shed 4 bases, J shed 3 bases, and the junction held 8 bases outside the gene matches. The CDR3 region has the DNA TGTGCCAGTAGTACCCGACAGGGGGCAAAGGAAGAGACCCAGTACTTC. As protein: CASSTRQGAKEETQYF.

This chain joins TRBV19 and TRBJ2-4; TRBD2 might be the D (6 bases). The germline V and J ends were trimmed by 2 bases and 1 base, with 12 bases remaining between them. The CDR3 length is 16 residues. The germline V gene has CDR1 LNHDA and CDR2 SQIVND (reference sequence). Here the CDR3 reads CASSITGVGAKNIQYF. The CDR3 DNA reads as TGTGCCAGTAGTATAACGGGGGTAGGGGCCAAAAACATTCAGTACTTC.

This rearrangement joins TRBV11-2 to TRBJ1-6; D gene uncertain. The CDR3 length is 13 residues. Trimming shortened V by 4 bases and J by 7 bases, and 8 bases separated the two germline ends. CDR1 and CDR2 (germline): SGHAT, FQNNGV. CDR3 residues: CASSSIPNSPLHF. The CDR3, as DNA: TGTGCCAGCAGCTCCATTCCAAATTCACCCCTCCACTTT.

This chain connects TRBV6-6 to TRBJ1-1, with D hard to call. Germline CDR1 and CDR2: MNHNY and SVGAGI (reference sequence). This CDR3 has 11 amino acids. V lost 7 bases and J 4 bases, leaving 7 bases between the germline ends. CDR3 region: CASTVSTEAFF. In DNA form, the CDR3 reads TGTGCCAGCACCGTGAGCACTGAAGCTTTCTTT.

This chain joins TRBV24-1 and TRBJ2-1; 9 bases are shared with TRBD2. Germline lookup yields CDR1 KGHDR and CDR2 SFDVKD. The CDR3 totals 16 residues. J lost 5 bases, V lost 4 bases, and 8 bases had no gene match. The CDR3 coding sequence is TGTGCCACCAGTGACCCCCTAGCGGGGAATAACAATGAGCAGTTCTTC. Translation gives CATSDPLAGNNNEQFF.